This TCR beta chain is from a study of cytotoxic CD8 clonotypes in ibrutinib-treated CLL. Study-wide findings and caveats: At baseline, clonality was higher than in age-matched healthy donors and correlated with CD8+ counts. Rising at ibrutinib response, clonality subsequently fell back toward baseline at progression.

This clone came up a few times. Its antigen is not identified. V was shortened by 3 bases and J by 3 bases, with 7 bases between the two germline ends. Looked up from germline, CDR1 is SGDLS and CDR2 is YYNGEE. This CDR3 has 14 residues. Using immunoSEQ multiplex PCR, the repertoire was profiled, and TCRdb retains in-frame clones only, with some absent. Found here are roughly 330,000 clones, under 70% of them singletons; the top ten hold 5% to 6.5%. This chain joins TRBV9 and TRBJ1-6; D is unresolved. This specimen was PBMCs, taken after 36 months of ibrutinib treatment. This sequence was found in a human donor with chronic lymphocytic leukemia. The CDR3 region is CASSDRIYNSPLHF. In DNA, the CDR3 is TGTGCCAGCAGCGATCGAATCTATAATTCACCCCTCCACTTT.